Each of the 27 T cell receptor beta chains below was sequenced from the same sample in a study of blood T cell repertoires in COVID-19. This table comes from immunoSEQ multiplex PCR, and its TCRdb copy is limited to in-frame clones, with some not included. The profile covers tens of thousands of clones, with 70% to 85% appearing a single time and roughly 4.2% taken by the ten largest. Sequencing was done on a sample of peripheral blood. The receptors come from a woman aged 55-70 years with acute or convalescent COVID-19.

This CDR3 is CASSSRDTNSPLHF. DNA for the CDR3: TGTGCCAGCAGCTCGAGAGACACAAATTCACCCCTCCACTTT. V usage is TRBV5-4 and J usage is TRBJ1-6; D is unresolved. This CDR3 has 14 amino acids. Germline CDR1 and CDR2: SGHNT and YYREEE (reference sequence). The V gene lost 3 bases and the J gene lost 7 bases, with 11 bases spanning the gap.

The genes are TRBV5-5 and TRBJ1-1; D possibly corresponds to TRBD1 (5 bases). The CDR3 spans 15 residues. V was trimmed by 5 bases and J by 4 bases, leaving 18 bases between them. CDR1 and CDR2 from the germline V gene are SGHKS and YYEKEE (reference sequence). The DNA for the CDR3 is TGTGCCAGCAGTTCGGGGAGTGCCGGGGGCACTGAAGCTTTCTTT. Translation: CASSSGSAGGTEAFF.

This clone came up a few times. The chain has TRBV5-1 and TRBJ2-7, with TRBD2 matching 8 bases. Trimming at V came to 0 bases and at J to 3 bases, leaving 5 bases not matched to a gene. The CDR3 has 15 amino acids. Per germline, CDR1 SGHRS and CDR2 YFSETQ. The CDR3 coding sequence is TGCGCCAGCAGCTTGGGCGGGGGGCCCAACTACGAGCAGTACTTC. It translates to CASSLGGGPNYEQYF.

The rearrangement links TRBV5-4 to TRBJ1-4; 7 positions agree with TRBD1. Germline lookup yields CDR1 SGHNT and CDR2 YYREEE (reference sequence). The CDR3 has 15 residues. Trimming took 0 bases from V and 7 from J; bases not matched to a gene: 6. The CDR3 bases are TGTGCCAGCAGCTTGGCGGCAGGGGGTGTTGAAAAACTGTTTTTT. Translating it yields CASSLAAGGVEKLFF.

This clone came up once. J is TRBJ1-1 and V is TRBV19; TRBD1 might be the D (5 bases). Per the germline V gene, CDR1 is LNHDA and CDR2 is SQIVND (reference sequence). V was cut by 5 bases and J by 6 bases, with 10 bases left in between. The CDR3 length is 12 residues. The DNA for the CDR3 is TGTGCCAGTAGTCAGGGAGGAGCTGAAGCTTTCTTT. Translated: CASSQGGAEAFF.

The chain links TRBV9 to TRBJ2-3, with 7 nucleotides matching TRBD2. Germline CDR1 SGDLS, CDR2 YYNGEE. Trimming at V came to 4 bases and at J to 3 bases, leaving 11 bases not matched to a gene. This CDR3 region has 16 residues. The CDR3 nucleotides are TGTGCCAGCAGCCCTGTTGGGGGGGATAGGACAGATACGCAGTATTTT. Protein: CASSPVGGDRTDTQYF.

This chain uses TRBV2 with TRBJ2-2, with 7 positions matching TRBD2. V lost 6 bases to trimming and J lost 0 bases; unmatched junction nucleotides: 4. The CDR3 totals 15 residues. Germline V lookup: CDR1 SNHLY, CDR2 FYNNEI. CDR3 amino acids: CASSPLAANTGELFF. The CDR3 nucleotides read TGTGCCAGCAGCCCTCTAGCGGCGAACACCGGGGAGCTGTTTTTT. Full variable domain (missing parts from reference TRBV2 and TRBJ2-2): EPEVTQTPSHQVTQMGQEVILRCVPISNHLYFYWYRQILGQKVEFLVSFYNNEISEKSEIFDDQFSVERPDGSNFTLKIRSTKLEDSAMYFCASSPLAANTGELFFGEGSRLTVL.

This chain uses TRBV21-1 with TRBJ2-7; the table's TRBD2 call for D was not verified on the DNA. TRBV21-1 represents a pseudogene. The CDR3 consists of 12 residues. This chain's CDR3 is CASSPPLHEQYF. The CDR3 bases are TGTGCCAGCAGCCCCCCCCTCCACGAGCAGTACTTC.

This sequence joins TRBV5-1 and TRBJ2-7, with 9 positions matching TRBD2. This CDR3 comprises 16 residues. Trimming cost V 5 bases and J 4 bases; bases outside gene matches: 13. Germline V gene data show CDR1 as SGHRS and CDR2 as YFSETQ. Here the CDR3 DNA reads TGCGCCAGCAGGCCCCAAGGGTATAGCGGGGGTTACGAGCAGTACTTC. Its protein is CASRPQGYSGGYEQYF.

As DNA, the CDR3 is TGTGCCAGCAGCTTCCGGACAGGGCGAAGCGAAAAACTGTTTTTT. Translation gives CASSFRTGRSEKLFF. This chain connects TRBV7-2 to TRBJ1-4; the match to TRBD1 covers 8 bases. Germline V gives CDR1 SGHTA, CDR2 FQGNSA. The V segment lost 3 bases and the J segment 8 bases; nucleotides outside the gene matches: 8. The CDR3 is 15 residues long.

The chain joins TRBV10-3 to TRBJ1-1; perhaps TRBD1 as D (5 bases). V dropped 4 bases and J dropped 3 bases, with 15 bases sitting between them. The CDR3 runs 15 residues. The germline V gene encodes CDR1 ENHRY and CDR2 SYGVKD. CDR3 in DNA: TGTGCCATCAGTGGGCAGGGTTCGGGGGACACTGAAGCTTTCTTT. Residues: CAISGQGSGDTEAFF.

The rearrangement joins TRBV24-1 to TRBJ1-1, with 10 bases that match TRBD1. V shed 4 bases, J shed 8 bases, and the junction held 3 bases outside the gene matches. The germline V gene encodes CDR1 KGHDR and CDR2 SFDVKD. The CDR3 has 13 residues. The CDR3 sequence: CATSDPGQGEAFF. CDR3 DNA: TGTGCCACCAGTGACCCGGGACAGGGGGAAGCTTTCTTT.

The chain recombines TRBV9 with TRBJ1-2, with D possibly being TRBD1 (6 bases). Germline V CDR1 and CDR2: SGDLS, YYNGEE. This CDR3 comprises 21 residues. Trimming took 1 base from V and 0 from J, leaving 28 bases between them. The CDR3 loop reads CASSVLPRRPARQETNYGYTF. CDR3 sequence (DNA): TGTGCCAGCAGCGTATTGCCCAGACGCCCCGCTCGACAGGAGACTAACTATGGCTACACCTTC.

The gene calls are TRBV23-1 and TRBJ1-5, with D maybe TRBD1 (5 bases). Being an ORF, TRBV23-1 has a function that is uncertain. The CDR3 is 15 residues long. Trimming took off 0 bases at V and 5 bases at J, with 11 bases between the two ends. CDR3 sequence (DNA): TGCGCCAGCAGTCAATCGACAGATCAACATCAGCCCCAGCATTTT. It encodes CASSQSTDQHQPQHF.

The rearrangement uses TRBV9 and TRBJ2-3; 8 bases match TRBD1. The germline gives CDR1 SGDLS, CDR2 YYNGEE. The CDR3 totals 15 residues. With V trimmed by 4 bases and J by 3 bases, 7 bases remained unmatched. CDR3 amino acids: CASSPRQGWTDTQYF. CDR3 in DNA: TGTGCCAGCAGCCCGCGACAGGGGTGGACAGATACGCAGTATTTT.

CDR3 in DNA: TGCGCCAGCAGCTGGGCGATGACAGGAAGCACAGATACGCAGTATTTT. This translates into CASSWAMTGSTDTQYF. The chain uses TRBV5-1 and TRBJ2-3; TRBD1 might be the D (6 bases). CDR1 is SGHRS, CDR2 YFSETQ, per germline. Trimming took 3 bases from V and 0 from J, leaving 14 bases between them. The CDR3 consists of 16 residues. The full variable domain, rest sourced from reference TRBV5-1 and TRBJ2-3, is KAGVTQTPRYLIKTRGQQVTLSCSPISGHRSVSWYQQTPGQGLQFLFEYFSETQRNKGNFPGRFSGRQFSNSRSEMNVSTLELGDSALYLCASSWAMTGSTDTQYFGPGTRLTVL.

CDR3 bases: TGTGCCAGCAGTTTCGGCAGGGTAAGGCCCTACGAGCAGTACTTC. It encodes CASSFGRVRPYEQYF. This chain connects TRBV28 to TRBJ2-7, with D perhaps TRBD1 (5 bases). Germline CDR1 reads MDHEN; CDR2 reads SYDVKM. The ends were cut back, 3 bases at V and 2 bases at J, with 14 bases in the middle. This CDR3 has 15 residues.

V usage is TRBV11-3 and J usage is TRBJ2-2; a possible D gene is TRBD1 (5 bases). V shed 5 bases and J shed 6 bases, with 10 bases lying between them. Germline lookup yields CDR1 SGHNT and CDR2 YENEEA. This CDR3 contains 13 residues. The CDR3 coding sequence is TGTGCCAGCAGCCTCAGGGATCCCGGGGAGCTGTTTTTT. This codes for CASSLRDPGELFF.

This chain uses TRBV5-1 with TRBJ2-7, with TRBD1 matching over 7 bases. Unmatched junction bases numbered 9, after V lost 5 bases and J lost 4 bases. This CDR3 spans 14 amino acids. Germline CDR1 SGHRS, CDR2 YFSETQ. CDR3 DNA sequence: TGCGCCAGCAGTTGGAGGACAGGCGATTACGAGCAGTACTTC. Its protein product is CASSWRTGDYEQYF.

The chain has TRBV5-1 and TRBJ2-7; TRBD1 agrees at 7 bases. Germline V gene lookup returns CDR1 SGHRS and CDR2 YFSETQ. The CDR3 is 12 residues long. V dropped 3 bases and J dropped 5; count of bases not matched to a gene: 2. The CDR3 region has the DNA TGCGCCAGCAGCTGGGACAGCAACGAGCAGTACTTC. This sequence encodes CASSWDSNEQYF.

DNA for the CDR3: TGCGCCAGCAGCCAGACCGTTACACGGGGGAATCAGCCCCAGCATTTT. Amino acid sequence: CASSQTVTRGNQPQHF. The chain has TRBV4-1 and TRBJ1-5, with D perhaps matching TRBD1 (5 bases). The germline V gene has CDR1 MGHRA and CDR2 YSYEKL. This CDR3 has 16 amino acids. Trimming took off 3 bases at V and 4 bases at J, with 16 bases between the two ends.

J is TRBJ2-1 and V is TRBV5-1; 10 nucleotides line up with TRBD1. This CDR3 contains 16 residues. The V gene's germline CDR1 is SGHRS and CDR2 YFSETQ. Trimming at V came to 4 bases and at J to 8 bases, leaving 12 bases not matched to a gene. CDR3 in amino acids: CASSQRTGGTGYEQFF. The CDR3 region has the DNA TGCGCCAGCAGCCAGCGGACAGGGGGGACTGGTTATGAGCAGTTCTTC.

The CDR3 region has the DNA TGCAGTGCTACGACTCTTTACGAGCAGTACTTC. Encoded protein: CSATTLYEQYF. This chain joins TRBV20-1 and TRBJ2-7; D not resolved. V was shortened by 4 bases and J by 4 bases, with 8 bases between the two germline ends. The CDR3 is 11 amino acids. Germline V lookup: CDR1 DFQATT, CDR2 SNEGSKA (reference sequence).

V gene TRBV7-2 combines with J gene TRBJ1-4; 11 positions match TRBD1. Trimming cost V 5 bases and J 7 bases; bases outside gene matches: 12. Per the germline V gene, CDR1 is SGHTA and CDR2 is FQGNSA. The CDR3 contains 17 residues. Here the CDR3 reads CASSEGQGVGVSEKLFF. Written as DNA, the CDR3 is TGTGCCAGCAGCGAGGGACAGGGGGTAGGAGTTAGTGAAAAACTGTTTTTT.

The chain employs TRBV7-9 and TRBJ1-4; 10 bases fit TRBD1. V lost 2 bases and J lost 6; bases outside the gene matches: 3. The CDR3 is 15 residues long. The germline V gene encodes CDR1 SEHNR and CDR2 FQNEAQ (reference sequence). This CDR3 is CASSLRQGADEKLFF. CDR3 coding DNA: TGTGCCAGCAGCTTACGACAGGGGGCGGATGAAAAACTGTTTTTT.

This chain uses TRBV7-3 with TRBJ2-1; TRBD2 agrees at 9 bases. Germline lookup yields CDR1 SGHTA and CDR2 FQGTGA. The CDR3 is 15 residues long. Germline trimming cut 0 bases from V and 3 bases from J; bases unmatched to any gene: 0. CDR3 sequence (DNA): TGTGCCAGCAGCTTAACGCGGGGGGGCTACAATGAGCAGTTCTTC. Protein: CASSLTRGGYNEQFF.

The chain combines TRBV7-9 with TRBJ2-2; TRBD1 matches 11 bases. Germline CDR1 SEHNR, CDR2 FQNEAQ (reference sequence). The CDR3 spans 15 residues. Trimming cost V 5 bases and J 6 bases; bases outside gene matches: 5. The CDR3 is CASSRTGQGAGELFF. The DNA of the CDR3 is TGTGCCAGCAGCCGCACGGGACAGGGGGCCGGGGAGCTGTTTTTT.